Below are 12 T cell receptor beta chains sequenced from a single sample in a study of regulatory T cells in long-lasting Graves disease. Arm-PCR with iRepertoire HTBI primers amplified the CDR3 regions for these TCR beta libraries. TCRdb analysed the multiplex PCR reads with MiXCR anew, one entry per CDR3 protein. Of a few hundred thousand distinct CDR3 sequences detected, 16% appear once; the ten largest clones hold roughly 27%. Sample time point: newly diagnosed GD, antithyroid drugs for less than 3 months. From RNA extracted from PBMCs, the TCR library was made. Separately, the same data were catalogued under a study of T cells in Graves' hyperthyroidism and ophthalmopathy.

Sequencing used peripheral blood mononuclear cells (PBMCs), obtained at new diagnosis, from a patient treated with antithyroid drugs. These receptors were collected from a man in his forties or fifties with Graves disease.

The chain is built from TRBV20-1 and TRBJ2-5; 10 bases fit TRBD2. CDR1 and CDR2 (germline): DFQATT, SNEGSKA (reference sequence). This CDR3 contains 14 residues. V dropped 0 bases and J dropped 2; count of bases not matched to a gene: 0. CDR3 sequence (DNA): TGCAGTGCTAGAGAAGCGGGGGGGCAAGAGACCCAGTACTTC. It specifies CSAREAGGQETQYF.

The V call is TRBV18, the J call TRBJ2-7; 9 bases are a match to TRBD2. The CDR3 runs 18 residues. Trimming removed 1 base from V and 0 bases from J; junction bases left unmatched: 10. CDR1 KGHSH and CDR2 LQKENI come from the germline V gene. The CDR3 is CASSPQPPQTSGSYEQYF. The CDR3 region has the DNA TGTGCCAGCTCACCACAACCCCCTCAGACTAGCGGCTCCTACGAGCAGTACTTC.

In its sample, this clonotype was seen many times. This chain uses TRBV2 with TRBJ1-1; D perhaps matches TRBD1 (5 bases). The CDR3 spans 15 residues. Trimming removed 2 bases from V and 5 bases from J, with 15 bases in between. The germline V gene encodes CDR1 SNHLY and CDR2 FYNNEI. For the CDR3, the DNA is TGTGCCAGCAGTGAACGGACAAGGGCCTATACTGAAGCTTTCTTT. It specifies CASSERTRAYTEAFF.

On this clonotype itself: A read error may be the cause here, since a much bigger clone is one base away. This sequence joins TRBV2 and TRBJ2-7; 7 bases are shared with TRBD1. The CDR3 spans 15 residues. V shed 4 bases, J shed 3 bases, and the junction held 9 bases outside the gene matches. Germline V gene data show CDR1 as SNHLY and CDR2 as FYNNEI. Here the CDR3 reads CASSATDRHSYEQYF. In DNA, the CDR3 is TGTGCCAGCAGTGCCACGGACAGGCACAGCTACGAGCAGTACTTC. Looking up the rest from reference TRBV2 and TRBJ2-7 gives the full variable domain: EPEVTQTPSHQVTQMGQEVILRCVPISNHLYFYWYRQILGQKVEFLVSFYNNEISEKSEIFDDQFSVERPDGSNFTLKIRSTKLEDSAMYFCASSATDRHSYEQYFGPGTRLTVT.

This clonotype appeared many times. This sequence joins TRBV11-3 and TRBJ2-7; unclear D gene. The V end was cut by 4 bases, the J end by 1 base, with 11 bases between. CDR3 size: 14 residues. From germline, CDR1 is SGHNT and CDR2 YENEEA. The DNA for the CDR3 is TGTGCCAGCAGCTCAACCCAGGAATCCTACGAGCAGTACTTC. It is translated as CASSSTQESYEQYF.

This clonotype has ten or more counts. The J gene is TRBJ1-2, the V gene TRBV28, with D maybe TRBD1 (5 bases). Deletions cut 5 bases from V and 2 bases from J, with 12 bases between. This CDR3 contains 14 residues. Germline lookup yields CDR1 MDHEN and CDR2 SYDVKM. The chain's CDR3 is CASSPGTWNYGYTF. For the CDR3, the DNA is TGTGCCAGCAGTCCCGGGACCTGGAACTATGGCTACACCTTC.

There are a few counts of this clonotype. The chain employs TRBV15 and TRBJ1-2; D possibly corresponds to TRBD1 (5 bases). The CDR3 runs 15 residues. The germline gives CDR1 LNHNV, CDR2 YYDKDF (reference sequence). V shed 0 bases and J shed 2 bases, with 10 bases lying between them. Here the CDR3 reads CATSRERGVNYGYTF. CDR3 nucleotide sequence: TGTGCCACCAGCAGAGAAAGGGGCGTCAACTATGGCTACACCTTC. Filled out from reference TRBV15 and TRBJ1-2, the complete variable domain reads DAMVIQNPRYQVTQFGKPVTLSCSQTLNHNVMYWYQQKSSQAPKLLFHYYDKDFNNEADTPDNFQSRRPNTSFCFLDIRSPGLGDTAMYLCATSRERGVNYGYTFGSGTRLTVV.

This clonotype has a count of ten or more. J is TRBJ2-1 and V is TRBV28; D gene uncertain. This CDR3 has 13 residues. From germline, CDR1 is MDHEN and CDR2 SYDVKM. Trimming took off 3 bases at V and 9 bases at J, with 12 bases between the two ends. The CDR3 DNA reads TGTGCCAGCAGTTTTCTCAATTTTGGTGAGCAGTTCTTC. It codes for CASSFLNFGEQFF.

To note about this clonotype: A much larger clone differs by one base, so this may be a read error. The chain joins TRBV18 to TRBJ1-6, with D maybe TRBD1 (5 bases). Germline values: CDR1 KGHSH, CDR2 LQKENI. The length of the CDR3 is 17 residues. The CDR3 sequence is CASSRDRTSSYNSPPHF. The CDR3 DNA reads as TGTGCCAGCTCACGCGACAGAACGAGCTCCTATAATTCACCCCCCCACTTT.

There are many counts of this clonotype. The J gene is TRBJ1-2, the V gene TRBV28; 7 bases are shared with TRBD1. Germline V CDR1 and CDR2: MDHEN, SYDVKM. J lost 4 bases, V lost 6 bases, and 8 bases had no gene match. The CDR3 covers 14 residues. The CDR3 loop is CASSVPGQFYGYTF. In DNA, the CDR3 is TGTGCCAGCAGCGTTCCGGGACAGTTCTATGGCTACACCTTC.

In its sample, this clonotype was seen many times. The rearrangement joins TRBV20-1 to TRBJ2-3; D is unclear. V lost 0 bases and J lost 1, with 8 bases in between. The germline V gene has CDR1 DFQATT and CDR2 SNEGSKA (reference sequence). The CDR3 sequence is 14 residues long. As DNA, the CDR3 is TGCAGTGCTAGAGATTTTTCGGGCACAGATACGCAGTATTTT. Protein: CSARDFSGTDTQYF.

This clonotype appeared many times. V and J are TRBV28 and TRBJ2-1, with a tentative D call TRBD1 (6 bases). The germline CDR1 and CDR2 sequences are MDHEN and SYDVKM. This CDR3 contains 15 residues. Trimming took 4 bases from V and 6 from J, leaving 16 bases between them. In DNA form, the CDR3 reads TGTGCCAGCAGTTCGACAGGTTTTTCTCCCAATGAGCAGTTCTTC. Translated: CASSSTGFSPNEQFF.